This TCR beta chain was identified during a study of cytomegalovirus exposure and HLA in healthy donors. The study, taken as a whole, reports: Productive status was seen about 90% or about 30% of the time for most TCR beta V segments in an earlier analysis. Despite most TCR sequences being rare, some public TCRs occurred in many donors.

About this clone itself: As yet, its antigen is unknown.

Primers for the PCR totalled 60 Vbeta and 13 Jbeta. Libraries were prepared by immunoSEQ multiplex PCR; TCRdb keeps only in-frame clonotypes and omits some of them. Of tens of thousands of clones in the sample, approximately 79% were seen once. Sample: PBMCs. The TCR comes from a man younger than 40 in good health and CMV-seronegative.

The CDR3, as DNA: TGTGCCAGTAGTATCGGAGGGGCTAACACCGGGGAGCTGTTTTTT. This sequence encodes CASSIGGANTGELFF. J is TRBJ2-2 and V is TRBV19; D is possibly TRBD2 (6 bases). This CDR3 region has 15 residues. Trimming removed 3 bases at V and 2 bases at J, with 10 bases between. Germline CDR1 LNHDA, CDR2 SQIVND (reference sequence).